Given below is one T cell receptor (beta chain) in context. The CDR3 length is 16 residues. Germline CDR1 SGHAT, CDR2 FQNNGV. The data were taken from a study of monozygotic twins with inflammatory bowel disease. TCRdb re-called the 5' RACE reads and shows each CDR3 protein once, DNA omitted. The sample totals about 450,000 distinct CDR3 sequences. The sequence came from a human donor with ulcerative colitis or Crohn's disease, or a healthy co-twin of an affected twin (not recorded which). The chain uses TRBV11-2 and TRBJ1-5; TCRdb reports TRBD1, a call that lacks DNA to check it against. Source material: blood. The chain's CDR3 is CASSSVQGHRNQPQHF.